This T cell receptor beta chain was recovered during a study of shared clonotypes between healthy human individuals. CDR3 length: 13 amino acids. The germline V gene encodes CDR1 SGHNT and CDR2 YYREEE (reference sequence). V was cut by 6 bases and J by 4 bases, with 13 bases left in between. Method: immunoSEQ multiplex PCR; TCRdb's copy keeps in-frame clones and lacks some. The sample carries roughly 1 million clones, around 78% recorded once. The rearrangement uses TRBV5-4 and TRBJ1-2, with D perhaps matching TRBD1 (5 bases). Material for sequencing was memory CD4+ T cells from PBMCs. Subset indicated: CD45RA-negative fraction. The TCR was taken from a man between 18 and 29 years old in good health. Some clones in this sample may be carry-over from other donors' samples. As DNA, the CDR3 is TGTGCCAGCATCTACTCGGGGACCTATGGCTACACCTTC. This gives the protein CASIYSGTYGYTF.